This T cell receptor (beta chain) was identified during a study of blood T cell repertoires in COVID-19. Study in general: The cDNA or gDNA used as material had been derived from T cells, B-cell-depleted T cells, or PBMCs.

The CDR3 consists of 12 residues. Trimming took off 2 bases at V and 8 bases at J, with 9 bases between the two ends. CDR1 SGHTA and CDR2 FQGNSA come from the germline V gene. Some clones are missing from TCRdb's copy, which holds only in-frame ones; the method was immunoSEQ multiplex PCR. The table records about 170,000 clones, approximately 80% of them present only once. The clonotype comes from an older woman with acute or convalescent COVID-19. The chain has TRBV7-2 and TRBJ1-2; D uncertain. The sequenced sample consisted of peripheral blood. Written as DNA, the CDR3 is TGTGCCAGCAGCTTAATGGAGGGCGGCTACACCTTC. Its translation is CASSLMEGGYTF.